A selection of T cell receptor beta chains follows, all from one sample in a study of blood T cell repertoires in COVID-19. Measured with immunoSEQ multiplex PCR; TCRdb has only the in-frame clones, and not every one. The data contain about 180,000 clones, roughly nine tenths of them singletons. The sequenced material came from PBMCs or T cells enriched from blood (not recorded which). The receptor set was obtained from a woman aged 40 to 55 with acute COVID-19. Both conserved end residues are part of each CDR3. The order of the fields is J gene, V gene, D gene, clone size, CDR3 protein, CDR3 DNA. The D gene is left open where the match is weak. A row's size may be missing; if present it is once, few, many or a size class.

TRBJ2-5	TRBV7-2	TRBD2	once	CASSSRMTSGGSETQYF	TGTGCCAGCAGCTCGCGCATGACTAGCGGGGGTTCGGAGACCCAGTACTTC
TRBJ1-3	TRBV28	.	.	CASSPPRGNGNTIYF	TGTGCCAGCAGTCCTCCTAGGGGGAACGGAAACACCATATATTTT
TRBJ1-2	TRBV4-2	.	.	CASSPSPNYGYTF	TGTGCCAGCAGCCCCTCTCCGAACTATGGCTACACCTTC
TRBJ1-2	TRBV2	TRBD1	.	CASRRDGTVNYGYTF	TGTGCCAGCAGGAGGGATGGGACAGTTAACTATGGCTACACCTTC
TRBJ2-5	TRBV5-4	TRBD1	.	CASSRDRKETQYF	TGTGCCAGCAGCCGGGACAGGAAAGAGACCCAGTACTTC
TRBJ2-3	TRBV7-9	.	once	CASSSGWDTQYF	TGTGCCAGCAGTTCAGGGTGGGATACGCAGTATTTT
TRBJ2-7	TRBV7-2	TRBD2	.	CASSPRAGLPYEQYF	TGTGCCAGCAGCCCTAGAGCGGGGCTACCCTACGAGCAGTACTTC
TRBJ1-1	TRBV16	TRBD1	.	CASSEQSTGESEAFF	TGTGCCAGCAGCGAACAATCGACAGGGGAGTCTGAAGCTTTCTTT
TRBJ1-2	TRBV5-1	.	.	CASSLNRERLGYTF	TGCGCCAGCAGCTTGAACCGGGAGAGGCTTGGCTACACCTTC
TRBJ2-6	TRBV19	.	few	CASSPSGSGANVLTF	TGTGCCAGTAGTCCTTCGGGGAGCGGGGCCAACGTCCTGACTTTC
TRBJ2-5	TRBV11-2	TRBD2	.	CASSLGLADSQETQYF	TGTGCCAGCAGCCTGGGACTAGCGGATTCACAAGAGACCCAGTACTTC
TRBJ1-6	TRBV11-2	.	once	CASSLGGGSYNSPLHF	TGTGCCAGCAGCTTAGGGGGAGGGTCCTATAATTCACCCCTCCACTTT
TRBJ2-2	TRBV7-3	TRBD1	.	CASSSGQGNTGELFF	TGTGCCAGCAGCTCGGGACAGGGAAACACCGGGGAGCTGTTTTTT
TRBJ2-7	TRBV5-4	TRBD2	.	CASSLGLAVYEQYF	TGTGCCAGCAGCTTGGGGCTAGCGGTTTACGAGCAGTACTTC
TRBJ2-5	TRBV4-2	.	.	CASSQDRSTETQYF	TGTGCCAGCAGCCAAGATAGGAGTACGGAGACCCAGTACTTC
TRBJ2-2	TRBV6-1	TRBD2	.	CASSEVAGGRSGELFF	TGTGCCAGCAGTGAAGTAGCGGGGGGGCGATCCGGGGAGCTGTTTTTT
TRBJ1-3	TRBV5-5	.	.	CASSLDRGSGNTIYF	TGTGCCAGCAGCTTGGATCGGGGTTCCGGAAACACCATATATTTT
TRBJ1-3	TRBV4-1	.	.	CASSQTPPTVGASGNTIYF	TGCGCCAGCAGCCAAACGCCCCCGACTGTGGGGGCCTCTGGAAACACCATATATTTT
TRBJ2-3	TRBV7-8	TRBD2	.	CASSLPQAGGRGTDTQYF	TGTGCCAGCAGCTTACCGCAGGCGGGGGGGCGAGGCACAGATACGCAGTATTTT
TRBJ1-1	TRBV3-1/TRBV3-2	.	.	CASSPAGGSNTEAFF	TGTGCCAGCAGCCCGGCAGGAGGGTCGAACACTGAAGCTTTCTTT
TRBJ1-2	TRBV7-9	.	.	CASSPSVLNYGYTF	TGTGCCAGCAGTCCCAGTGTCCTCAACTATGGCTACACCTTC
TRBJ1-3	TRBV19	.	.	CASSERDTSGNTIYF	TGTGCCAGTAGTGAACGGGACACCTCTGGAAACACCATATATTTT
TRBJ2-3	TRBV5-1	.	.	CASSFGRGSTDTQYF	TGCGCCAGCAGCTTTGGAAGGGGTTCCACAGATACGCAGTATTTT
TRBJ1-6	TRBV7-8	.	few	CASSSNHNSPLHF	TGTGCCAGCAGCTCAAATCATAATTCACCCCTCCACTTT
TRBJ2-7	TRBV5-1	TRBD2	.	CASRDGTSGGRSSYEQYF	TGCGCCAGCAGAGATGGGACTAGCGGGGGCCGCAGCTCCTACGAGCAGTACTTC
TRBJ1-1	TRBV9	.	.	CASSVDGNTEAFF	TGTGCCAGCAGCGTAGACGGGAACACTGAAGCTTTCTTT
TRBJ2-7	TRBV11-2	TRBD1	.	CASSFTGVEQYF	TGTGCCAGCAGCTTTACAGGGGTCGAGCAGTACTTC
TRBJ1-1	TRBV19	.	.	CASSTLGGFLGTEAFF	TGTGCCAGTAGTACCCTGGGAGGGTTCCTTGGCACTGAAGCTTTCTTT
TRBJ2-1	TRBV9	.	.	CASGEWEQFF	TGTGCCAGTGGGGAGTGGGAGCAGTTCTTC